Shown below are 29 T cell receptor beta chains from a single sample sequenced in a study of T cells in Graves' hyperthyroidism and ophthalmopathy. Amplification yielded TCR beta CDR3 regions, with RNA transcripts as the source. Carried out on the TCR CDR3, a first-round RT-PCR used the HTBI primer set. Using its own MiXCR run on the multiplex PCR reads, TCRdb lists one record per CDR3 protein. The table records roughly 170,000 distinct CDR3 sequences, 9.4% of them present only once. What was sequenced was blood. These receptors were taken from a woman in her late teens or twenties with Graves' hyperthyroidism that later progressed to Graves' ophthalmopathy.

Many counts were recorded for this clonotype. The V gene is TRBV6-1, the J gene TRBJ2-5, with TRBD2 matching 10 bases. CDR1 MNHNS and CDR2 SASEGT come from the germline V gene. V trimming: 2 bases; J trimming: 5 bases; junction bases outside the gene matches: 14. There are 18 residues in the CDR3. CDR3 coding DNA: TGTGCCAGCAGTGAATCAGCGGGGGGGGCGCGAACCCAGGAGACCCAGTACTTC. This sequence encodes CASSESAGGARTQETQYF.

This clonotype has a count of ten or more. The chain uses TRBV28 and TRBJ1-3; D call uncertain. V dropped 6 bases and J dropped 4 bases, with 16 bases sitting between them. Germline lookup yields CDR1 MDHEN and CDR2 SYDVKM. The CDR3 is 15 residues long. CDR3 sequence (DNA): TGTGCCAGCAGCGCCCCTGCCCTCGGAGGAAACACCATATATTTT. Protein: CASSAPALGGNTIYF.

This clonotype occurred many times. This chain's CDR3 is CASSLTGGVTDSPLHF. The DNA for the CDR3 is TGTGCCAGCAGCTTAACGGGAGGCGTGACGGATTCACCCCTCCACTTT. The chain links TRBV7-3 to TRBJ1-6; D is undetermined. This CDR3 contains 16 residues. Trimming removed 0 bases at V and 8 bases at J, with 14 bases between. Germline V gives CDR1 SGHTA, CDR2 FQGTGA.

Many counts were recorded for this clonotype. The V and J genes are TRBV15 and TRBJ1-2; D might be TRBD1 (6 bases). The length of the CDR3 is 14 residues. CDR1 and CDR2 from the germline V gene are LNHNV and YYDKDF (reference sequence). The germline V and J ends were trimmed by 0 bases and 5 bases, with 10 bases remaining between them. The CDR3 is CATSREGGIYGYTF. The DNA for the CDR3 is TGTGCCACCAGCAGAGAGGGGGGCATTTATGGCTACACCTTC.

This clonotype was detected many times. The J gene is TRBJ2-7, the V gene TRBV7-8; D gene uncertain. V dropped 1 base and J dropped 5 bases, with 9 bases sitting between them. The CDR3 extends over 13 amino acids. Per germline, CDR1 SGHVS and CDR2 FQNEAQ. CDR3 in DNA: TGTGCCAGCAGCTTAGGGCCTTGGAACGAGCAGTACTTC. As protein: CASSLGPWNEQYF.

This clonotype was counted at least ten times. The V gene is TRBV20-1, the J gene TRBJ1-2; D gene ambiguous. Germline V gene lookup returns CDR1 DFQATT and CDR2 SNEGSKA (reference sequence). This CDR3 contains 12 residues. Trimming left V 3 bases short and J 3 bases short, with 8 bases between. The CDR3 DNA reads TGCAGTGCTAGTCGGGCCGACTATGGCTACACCTTC. Translated: CSASRADYGYTF.

This clonotype was seen a few times. The chain is built from TRBV2 and TRBJ2-3; D might be TRBD1 (5 bases). The germline CDR1 and CDR2 sequences are SNHLY and FYNNEI. The V end was cut by 9 bases, the J end by 2 bases, with 21 bases between. The CDR3 contains 16 residues. The CDR3 loop reads CASSARVRVYTDTQYF. CDR3 sequence (DNA): TGTGCCAGTTCAGCTCGGGTCAGGGTTTACACAGATACGCAGTATTTT.

This clonotype was counted many times. V gene TRBV12-3 or TRBV12-4 combines with J gene TRBJ1-6; TRBD1 agrees at 7 bases. With V trimmed by 6 bases and J by 2 bases, 10 bases remained unmatched. CDR3 length: 17 residues. DNA for the CDR3: TGTGCCAGCAGGACCACAGGGGAAGACCCCTATAATTCACCCCTCCACTTT. As protein: CASRTTGEDPYNSPLHF.

For this clonotype: A read error may be the cause here, since a much bigger clone is one base away. This chain joins TRBV12-3 or TRBV12-4 and TRBJ2-4; 8 bases are shared with TRBD2. This CDR3 contains 16 residues. The CDR3 loop reads CAGSLRSGSVGNIQYF. CDR3 nucleotide sequence: TGTGCCGGCAGCCTACGGAGCGGGAGTGTGGGAAACATTCAGTACTTC.

The chain carries TRBV10-3 and TRBJ2-1; weak D call: TRBD1 (6 bases). Trimming removed 2 bases at V and 4 bases at J, with 12 bases between. The CDR3 sequence is 15 residues long. Germline values: CDR1 ENHRY, CDR2 SYGVKD. CDR3 coding DNA: TGTGCCATCAGTGAGCCGGGACACCTATACAATGAGCAGTTCTTC. Encoded protein: CAISEPGHLYNEQFF.

Remarks on this clonotype: A much bigger clone sits one base away, suggesting this may be a read error. The chain is built from TRBV27 and TRBJ1-5; no firm D call. The V end was cut by 6 bases, the J end by 2 bases, with 14 bases between. Germline loops: CDR1 MNHEY, CDR2 SMNVEV (reference sequence). The CDR3 is 15 amino acids. The CDR3 nucleotides read TGTGCCAGCAGGGCATGGGGAGATGGCAATCAGCCCCAGCATTTT. Translation: CASRAWGDGNQPQHF.

This clonotype was counted ten times or more. This chain connects TRBV9 to TRBJ2-3; D perhaps matches TRBD1 (5 bases). Per germline, CDR1 SGDLS and CDR2 YYNGEE. This CDR3 spans 14 amino acids. Trimming took off 3 bases at V and 3 bases at J, with 11 bases between the two ends. The CDR3 is CASSASPGTDTQYF. The CDR3 DNA sequence: TGTGCCAGCAGCGCGAGTCCAGGGACAGATACGCAGTATTTT.

CDR3: CASSPPSGGAGSYNEQFF. In nucleotides, the CDR3 is TGTGCCAGCTCACCGCCTAGCGGGGGGGCCGGGTCCTACAATGAGCAGTTCTTC. This chain links TRBV18 with TRBJ2-1, with 12 bases lining up with TRBD2. Losses at the gene ends were 3 bases for V and 1 base for J; bases not matched to a gene: 7. CDR1 is KGHSH and CDR2 is LQKENI in the germline V gene. This CDR3 is 18 amino acids long.

This clonotype has at least ten counts. The chain employs TRBV12-3 or TRBV12-4 and TRBJ2-5, with a possible D match to TRBD2 (5 bases). The CDR3 is made up of 13 amino acids. Deletions cut 4 bases from V and 5 bases from J, with 11 bases between. The CDR3 loop is CASSSTKRETQYF. As DNA, the CDR3 is TGTGCCAGCAGTTCGACTAAACGGGAGACCCAGTACTTC.

This clonotype was seen at least ten times. The chain is built from TRBV3-1 and TRBJ2-3; D gene uncertain. Germline V gene data show CDR1 as LGHDT and CDR2 as YNNKEL (reference sequence). V dropped 0 bases and J dropped 4 bases, with 14 bases sitting between them. The CDR3 has 16 amino acids. Here the CDR3 DNA reads TGTGCCAGCAGCCAAGATGGCCATTATGGGGCAGATACGCAGTATTTT. This encodes CASSQDGHYGADTQYF.

This clonotype was seen ten or more times. The chain carries TRBV2 and TRBJ1-1; 7 bases align to TRBD1. Germline-derived CDR1 and CDR2 are SNHLY and FYNNEI. After removal of 4 bases from V and 3 bases from J, the junction contained 2 bases not matched to a gene. The CDR3 extends over 13 amino acids. The CDR3 loop reads CASSVQGYTEAFF. DNA for the CDR3: TGTGCCAGCAGTGTACAGGGGTACACTGAAGCTTTCTTT.

The genes are TRBV25-1 and TRBJ2-7; D not resolved. Trimming pared 6 bases from V and 5 bases from J, leaving 11 bases between. Looked up from germline, CDR1 is MGHDK and CDR2 is SYGVNS. There are 12 residues in the CDR3. CDR3 amino acids: CASRVGIDEQYF. The CDR3 nucleotides read TGTGCCAGCAGGGTAGGGATCGACGAGCAGTACTTC.

The chain is built from TRBV7-6 and TRBJ2-2; perhaps TRBD2 as D (6 bases). The CDR3 runs 15 residues. The V end was cut by 2 bases, the J end by 4 bases, with 11 bases between. Germline CDR1 reads SGHVS; CDR2 reads FNYEAQ. CDR3 sequence reads: CASSLLGGGTGELFF. In nucleotides, the CDR3 is TGTGCCAGCAGCTTATTGGGGGGTGGCACCGGGGAGCTGTTTTTT.

This clonotype showed up many times. The chain uses TRBV10-1 and TRBJ2-2; tentative D call: TRBD2 (6 bases). The CDR3 has 12 amino acids. V lost 7 bases and J 6 bases, leaving 9 bases between the germline ends. In germline, CDR1 is WNHNN, CDR2 SYGVQD (reference sequence). The chain's CDR3 is CASTGTPGELFF. The CDR3 nucleotides are TGCGCCAGCACCGGGACTCCCGGGGAGCTGTTTTTT.

This clonotype occurred many times. This rearrangement joins TRBV12-3 or TRBV12-4 to TRBJ2-1; D is perhaps TRBD1 (6 bases). With 2 bases removed from V and 12 bases from J, the gap between germline ends came to 14 bases. The CDR3 loop spans 13 amino acids. The CDR3 nucleotides read TGTGCCAGCAGTTTATCAACAGGGTTTTGGCAGTTCTTC. Its translation is CASSLSTGFWQFF.

The chain is built from TRBV20-1 and TRBJ2-5; D is perhaps TRBD1 (6 bases). The CDR3 loop spans 13 amino acids. V was clipped by 6 bases and J by 2 bases, with 13 bases between them. Germline loops: CDR1 DFQATT, CDR2 SNEGSKA (reference sequence). In DNA, the CDR3 is TGCAGTGCAGAGGGGGACCGTCAAGAGACCCAGTACTTC. Protein product: CSAEGDRQETQYF.

Many counts were recorded for this clonotype. The rearrangement links TRBV30 to TRBJ2-5; D perhaps matches TRBD1 (5 bases). Trimming took 5 bases from V and 1 from J, leaving 14 bases between them. The germline CDR1 and CDR2 sequences are GTSNPN and SVGIG (reference sequence). The CDR3 has 14 residues. As DNA, the CDR3 is TGTGCCTGGTCCCTGGGGCAGATCCAAGAGACCCAGTACTTC. Its protein product is CAWSLGQIQETQYF.

This clonotype was counted ten times or more. CDR3 region: CSARATTGDKRNSPLHF. CDR3 coding DNA: TGCAGTGCTAGAGCCACAACAGGTGATAAGAGGAATTCACCCCTCCACTTT. The gene calls are TRBV20-1 and TRBJ1-6; D perhaps matches TRBD1 (5 bases). The CDR3 is 17 residues long. CDR1 DFQATT and CDR2 SNEGSKA come from the germline V gene (reference sequence). The V end lost 1 base, the J end lost 7 bases, and 20 bases lay between the germline ends.

This CDR3 reads CASSLPGTRNTEAFF. Written as DNA, the CDR3 is TGCGCCAGCAGCTTACCCGGGACAAGGAACACTGAAGCTTTCTTT. This rearrangement joins TRBV5-1 to TRBJ1-1, with D possibly matching TRBD1 (6 bases). Deletions cut 2 bases from V and 1 base from J, with 12 bases between. CDR1 SGHRS and CDR2 YFSETQ come from the germline V gene. CDR3 length equals 15 residues.

In regard to this clonotype: At one end the junction does not follow the germline gene, possibly because of a read error. The J gene is TRBJ2-5, the V gene TRBV5-1; a possible D gene is TRBD1 (5 bases). This CDR3 region has 16 residues. The germline CDR1 and CDR2 sequences are SGHRS and YFSETQ. CDR3 amino acids: CASNLESTRDGETQYF. The CDR3 DNA sequence: TGCGCCAGCAACTTGGAGAGCACCAGGGATGGGGAGACCCAGTACTTC.

This clonotype showed up many times. The chain couples TRBV28 to TRBJ1-4; D is unclear. Per the germline V gene, CDR1 is MDHEN and CDR2 is SYDVKM. Trimming removed 5 bases from V and 5 bases from J, with 24 bases in between. This CDR3 has 18 amino acids. The CDR3: CASSPSTTLGIFNEKLFF. In DNA form, the CDR3 reads TGTGCCAGCAGTCCATCGACCACATTAGGGATATTCAATGAAAAACTGTTTTTT.

The rearrangement links TRBV4-1 to TRBJ2-5, with 16 bases matching TRBD2. This CDR3 is 18 amino acids long. The germline V gene encodes CDR1 MGHRA and CDR2 YSYEKL. The trim removed 3 bases at V and 4 bases at J, leaving 8 bases unmatched. CDR3 region: CASSQGTSGRDLGETQYF. The DNA of the CDR3 is TGCGCCAGCAGCCAGGGGACTAGCGGGAGGGATCTAGGAGAGACCCAGTACTTC.

In its sample, this clonotype was seen a few times. V gene TRBV5-4 combines with J gene TRBJ1-6, with 7 bases matching TRBD1. CDR3 length equals 15 residues. Germline V gene data show CDR1 as SGHNT and CDR2 as YYREEE (reference sequence). Losses at the gene ends were 3 bases for V and 8 bases for J; bases not matched to a gene: 8. The CDR3 is CASSSRTGFDSPLHF. CDR3 in DNA: TGTGCCAGCAGCTCGAGGACAGGCTTCGATTCACCCCTCCACTTT.

The chain is built from TRBV7-9 and TRBJ2-4, with D perhaps being TRBD1 or TRBD2 (5 bases each). V was cut by 2 bases and J by 5 bases, with 13 bases left in between. Germline loops: CDR1 SEHNR, CDR2 FQNEAQ (reference sequence). This CDR3 is 15 amino acids long. CDR3 nucleotide sequence: TGTGCCAGCAGCTTAAGCCACGGGACCCAAAACATTCAGTACTTC. Its protein is CASSLSHGTQNIQYF.